The present T cell receptor (beta chain) was sequenced within a study of patients and donors after allogeneic stem cell transplantation. The CDR3 is 16 amino acids. The V gene lost 2 bases and the J gene lost 7 bases, with 16 bases spanning the gap. The germline CDR1 and CDR2 sequences are KGHDR and SFDVKD. TCRdb re-called the RT-PCR reads with MiXCR, one entry per CDR3 protein. The top ten hold roughly 50% of the sample, which has around 150,000 distinct CDR3 sequences, 30% to 45% seen once. The sequencing input was blood, either unsorted or a sorted T cell fraction (not recorded which). This chain uses TRBV24-1 with TRBJ1-4, with D possibly matching TRBD1 (5 bases). The clonotype was recovered from a human donor who was either an allogeneic HSCT recipient or a stem cell or donor lymphocyte infusion donor (not recorded which). It is not recorded whose cells these are; they may come from a transplant donor. CDR3 sequence reads: CATSDSHTGAGEKLFF. The CDR3 nucleotides are TGTGCCACCAGTGATTCACATACCGGGGCAGGTGAAAAACTGTTTTTT.